The clone carrying this T cell receptor beta chain was counted ten times or more. Its antigen is as yet unknown. The data derive from a study of read filtering for tumor transcriptome and immune sequencing. Overall study: The cohort had approximately 16 men and 14 women aged roughly 45 to 90, mean about 72 years. IR-seq gave about 3.5 to 10.27 million TCR reads per sample; RNA-seq gave roughly 75 to 1,400.

CDR3 length: 15 residues. The junction had 11 bases not matched to a gene; V was cut back by 6 bases and J by 4 bases. Study conclusions and caveats: The CD138-negative fraction was mixed bone marrow immune cells, not pure T cells.

Sampling of bone marrow took place during active disease in every patient. From roughly 0.4 ug of RNA, a library with molecular barcoded alpha/delta and beta/gamma adaptors was made. TCRdb re-called the reads with MiXCR, one entry per CDR3 protein. The table has 93,000 or so distinct CDR3 sequences, around a fifth seen once. This receptor was taken from a donor aged 40 or over with multiple myeloma. The sequenced sample was a population of CD138-negative cells sorted from bone marrow. The chain recombines TRBV12-3 or TRBV12-4 with TRBJ1-2, with 7 bases identical to TRBD1. Here the CDR3 DNA reads TGTGCCAGCAGCCTCGAGGGGGCGAGTGGCTATGGCTACACCTTC. This codes for CASSLEGASGYGYTF.